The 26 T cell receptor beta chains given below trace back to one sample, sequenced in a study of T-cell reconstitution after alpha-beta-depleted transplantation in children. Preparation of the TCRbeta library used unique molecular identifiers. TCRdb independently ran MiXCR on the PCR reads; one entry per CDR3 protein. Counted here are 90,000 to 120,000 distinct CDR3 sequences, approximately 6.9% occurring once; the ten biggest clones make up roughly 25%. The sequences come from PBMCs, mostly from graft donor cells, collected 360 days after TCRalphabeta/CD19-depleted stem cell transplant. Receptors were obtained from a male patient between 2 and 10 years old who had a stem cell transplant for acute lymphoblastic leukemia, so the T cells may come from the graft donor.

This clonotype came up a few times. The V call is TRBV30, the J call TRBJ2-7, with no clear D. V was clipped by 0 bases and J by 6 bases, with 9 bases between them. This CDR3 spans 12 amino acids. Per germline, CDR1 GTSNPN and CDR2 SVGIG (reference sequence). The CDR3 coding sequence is TGTGCCTGGAGTGTTGTGGGTTTCGAGCAGTACTTC. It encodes CAWSVVGFEQYF.

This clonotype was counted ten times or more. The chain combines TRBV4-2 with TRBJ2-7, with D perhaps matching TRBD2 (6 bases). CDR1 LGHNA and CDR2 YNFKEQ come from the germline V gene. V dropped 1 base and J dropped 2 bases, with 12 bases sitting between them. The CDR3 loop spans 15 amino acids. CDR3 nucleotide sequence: TGTGCCAGCAGCCAAGGGGGCAGGGAGGCCTACGAGCAGTACTTC. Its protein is CASSQGGREAYEQYF.

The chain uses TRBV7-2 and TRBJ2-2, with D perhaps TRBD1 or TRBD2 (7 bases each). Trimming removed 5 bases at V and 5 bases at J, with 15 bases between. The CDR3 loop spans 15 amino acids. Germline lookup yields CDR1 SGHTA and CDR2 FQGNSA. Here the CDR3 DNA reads TGTGCCAGCAGCCCGGGGAGGGGGCGGACCGGGGAGCTGTTTTTT. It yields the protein CASSPGRGRTGELFF.

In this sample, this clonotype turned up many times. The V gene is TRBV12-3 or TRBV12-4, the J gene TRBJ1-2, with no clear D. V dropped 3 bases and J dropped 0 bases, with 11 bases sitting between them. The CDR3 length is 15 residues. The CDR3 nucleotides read TGTGCCAGCAGTTTGCCAAGACCGTCTAACTATGGCTACACCTTC. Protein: CASSLPRPSNYGYTF.

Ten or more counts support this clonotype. In DNA, the CDR3 is TGCAGTGCTAGGGGAGTAGGGTGGGGCTCCTACAATGAGCAGTTCTTC. Translating it yields CSARGVGWGSYNEQFF. This chain links TRBV20-1 with TRBJ2-1, with D possibly being TRBD2 (5 bases). The V end lost 3 bases, the J end lost 0 bases, and 15 bases lay between the germline ends. The CDR3 spans 16 residues. The germline V gene has CDR1 DFQATT and CDR2 SNEGSKA (reference sequence).

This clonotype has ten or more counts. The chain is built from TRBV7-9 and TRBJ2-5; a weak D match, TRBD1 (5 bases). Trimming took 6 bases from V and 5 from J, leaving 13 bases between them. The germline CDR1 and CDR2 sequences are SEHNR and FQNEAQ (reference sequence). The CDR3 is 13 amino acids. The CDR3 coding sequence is TGTGCCAGCAGGGACAAAACTCTGGAGACCCAGTACTTC. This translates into CASRDKTLETQYF.

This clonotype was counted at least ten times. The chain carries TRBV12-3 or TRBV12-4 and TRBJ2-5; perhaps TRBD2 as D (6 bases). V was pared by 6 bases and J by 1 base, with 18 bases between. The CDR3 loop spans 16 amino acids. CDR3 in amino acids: CASSPGGAASQETQYF. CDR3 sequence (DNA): TGTGCCAGCAGCCCAGGAGGGGCGGCTTCCCAAGAGACCCAGTACTTC.

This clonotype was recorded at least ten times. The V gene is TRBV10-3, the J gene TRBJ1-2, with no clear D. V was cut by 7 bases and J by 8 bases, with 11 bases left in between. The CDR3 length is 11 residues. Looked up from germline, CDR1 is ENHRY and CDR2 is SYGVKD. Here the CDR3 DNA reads TGTGCCATCAAAGTGGCCCTGGGCTACACCTTC. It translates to CAIKVALGYTF.

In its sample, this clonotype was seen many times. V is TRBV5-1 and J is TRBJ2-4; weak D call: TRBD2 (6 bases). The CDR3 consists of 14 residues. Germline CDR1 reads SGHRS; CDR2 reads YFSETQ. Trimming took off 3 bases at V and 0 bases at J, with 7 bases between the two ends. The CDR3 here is CASSWEVAKNIQYF. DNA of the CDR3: TGCGCCAGCAGCTGGGAGGTAGCCAAAAACATTCAGTACTTC.

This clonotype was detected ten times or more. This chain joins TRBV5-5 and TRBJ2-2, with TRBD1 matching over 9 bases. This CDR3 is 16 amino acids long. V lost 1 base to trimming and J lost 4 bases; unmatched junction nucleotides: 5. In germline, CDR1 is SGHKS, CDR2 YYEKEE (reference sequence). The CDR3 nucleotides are TGTGCCAGCAGCTTGTGGACAGGGGCTGCCACCGGGGAGCTGTTTTTT. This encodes CASSLWTGAATGELFF.

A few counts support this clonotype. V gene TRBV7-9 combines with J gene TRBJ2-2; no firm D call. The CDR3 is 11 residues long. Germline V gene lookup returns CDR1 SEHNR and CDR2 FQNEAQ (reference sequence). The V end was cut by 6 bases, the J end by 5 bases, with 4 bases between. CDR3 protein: CASRLTGELFF. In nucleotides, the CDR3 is TGTGCCAGCAGGTTAACCGGGGAGCTGTTTTTT.

The CDR3 DNA is TGTGCCAGCAGTACGACGGGGACACCCGGCTATGGCTACACCTTC. Translating gives CASSTTGTPGYGYTF. The V call is TRBV6-1, the J call TRBJ1-2; perhaps TRBD1 as D (6 bases). Trimming removed 5 bases from V and 4 bases from J, with 17 bases in between. The V gene's germline CDR1 is MNHNS and CDR2 SASEGT. The length of the CDR3 is 15 residues.

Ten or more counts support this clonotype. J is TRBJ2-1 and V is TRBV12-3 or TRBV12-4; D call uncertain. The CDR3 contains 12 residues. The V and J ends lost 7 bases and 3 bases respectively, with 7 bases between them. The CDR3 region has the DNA TGTGCCAGCACGGTCCGCTACAATGAGCAGTTCTTC. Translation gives CASTVRYNEQFF.

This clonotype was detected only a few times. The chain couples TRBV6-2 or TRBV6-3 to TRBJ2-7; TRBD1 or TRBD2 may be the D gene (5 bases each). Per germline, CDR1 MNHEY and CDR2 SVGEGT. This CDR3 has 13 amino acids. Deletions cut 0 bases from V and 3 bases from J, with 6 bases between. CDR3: CASSYSGVYEQYF. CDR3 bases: TGTGCCAGCAGTTACTCGGGGGTCTACGAGCAGTACTTC.

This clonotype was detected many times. Here the CDR3 reads CSAQLYSGGYTF. The CDR3 nucleotides are TGCAGTGCTCAGCTATACAGTGGGGGCTACACCTTC. V gene TRBV20-1 combines with J gene TRBJ1-2; no firm D call. The CDR3 covers 12 residues. Germline CDR1 reads DFQATT; CDR2 reads SNEGSKA (reference sequence). Trimming removed 5 bases from V and 8 bases from J, with 15 bases in between.

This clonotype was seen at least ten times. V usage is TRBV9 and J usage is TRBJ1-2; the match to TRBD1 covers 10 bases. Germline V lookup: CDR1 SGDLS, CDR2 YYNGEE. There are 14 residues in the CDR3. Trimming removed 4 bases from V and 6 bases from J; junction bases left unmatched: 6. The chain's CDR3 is CASSRDRGSHGYTF. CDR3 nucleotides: TGTGCCAGCAGCCGGGACAGGGGAAGCCATGGCTACACCTTC.

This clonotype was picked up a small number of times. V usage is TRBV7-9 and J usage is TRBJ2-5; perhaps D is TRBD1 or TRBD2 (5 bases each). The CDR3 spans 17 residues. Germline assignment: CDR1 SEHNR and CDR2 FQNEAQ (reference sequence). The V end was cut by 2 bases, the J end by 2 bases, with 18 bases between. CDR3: CASSLTLGVRVQETQYF. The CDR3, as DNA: TGTGCCAGCAGCTTAACGCTGGGGGTACGTGTTCAAGAGACCCAGTACTTC. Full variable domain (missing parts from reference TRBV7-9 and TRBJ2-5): DTGVSQNPRHKITKRGQNVTFRCDPISEHNRLYWYRQTLGQGPEFLTYFQNEAQLEKSRLLSDRFSAERPKGSFSTLEIQRTEQGDSAMYLCASSLTLGVRVQETQYFGPGTRLLVL.

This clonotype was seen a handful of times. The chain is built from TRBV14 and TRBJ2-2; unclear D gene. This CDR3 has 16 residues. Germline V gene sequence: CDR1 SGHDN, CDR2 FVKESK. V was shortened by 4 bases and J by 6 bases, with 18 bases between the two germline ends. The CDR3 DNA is TGTGCCAGCAGCCCCGACGGGCCCCTAGACCCCGGGGAGCTGTTTTTT. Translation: CASSPDGPLDPGELFF.

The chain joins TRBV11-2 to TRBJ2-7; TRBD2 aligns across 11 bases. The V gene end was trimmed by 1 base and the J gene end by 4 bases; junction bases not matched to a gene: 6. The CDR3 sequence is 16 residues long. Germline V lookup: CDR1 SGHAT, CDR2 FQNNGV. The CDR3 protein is CASSLAFLAGGYEQYF. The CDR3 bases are TGTGCCAGCAGCTTAGCTTTCCTAGCGGGGGGTTACGAGCAGTACTTC. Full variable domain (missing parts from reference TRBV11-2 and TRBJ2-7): EAGVAQSPRYKIIEKRQSVAFWCNPISGHATLYWYQQILGQGPKLLIQFQNNGVVDDSQLPKDRFSAERLKGVDSTLKIQPAKLEDSAVYLCASSLAFLAGGYEQYFGPGTRLTVT.

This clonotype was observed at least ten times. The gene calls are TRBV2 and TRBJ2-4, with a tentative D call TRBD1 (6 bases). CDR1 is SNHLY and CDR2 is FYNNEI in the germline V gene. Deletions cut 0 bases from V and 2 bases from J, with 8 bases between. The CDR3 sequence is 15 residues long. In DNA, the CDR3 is TGTGCCAGCAGTGAAGCGGGACATCCCAAAAACATTCAGTACTTC. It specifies CASSEAGHPKNIQYF. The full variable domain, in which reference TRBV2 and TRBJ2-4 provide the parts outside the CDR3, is EPEVTQTPSHQVTQMGQEVILRCVPISNHLYFYWYRQILGQKVEFLVSFYNNEISEKSEIFDDQFSVERPDGSNFTLKIRSTKLEDSAMYFCASSEAGHPKNIQYFGAGTRLSVL.

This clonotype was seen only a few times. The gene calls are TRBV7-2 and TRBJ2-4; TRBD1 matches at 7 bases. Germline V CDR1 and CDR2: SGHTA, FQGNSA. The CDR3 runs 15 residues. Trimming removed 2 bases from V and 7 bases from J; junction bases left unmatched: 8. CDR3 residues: CASSLNRGVSNIQYF. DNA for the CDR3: TGTGCCAGCAGCTTAAACAGGGGAGTTAGTAACATTCAGTACTTC.

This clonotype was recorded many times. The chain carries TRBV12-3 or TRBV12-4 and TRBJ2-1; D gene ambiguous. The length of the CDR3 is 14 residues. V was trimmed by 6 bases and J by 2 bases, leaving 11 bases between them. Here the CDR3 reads CASSASVPYNEQFF. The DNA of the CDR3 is TGTGCCAGCAGCGCAAGTGTCCCCTACAATGAGCAGTTCTTC.

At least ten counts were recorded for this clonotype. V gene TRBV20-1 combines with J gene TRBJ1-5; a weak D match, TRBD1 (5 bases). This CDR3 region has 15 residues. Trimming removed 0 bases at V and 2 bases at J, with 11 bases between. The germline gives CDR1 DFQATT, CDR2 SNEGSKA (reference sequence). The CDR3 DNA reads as TGCAGTGCTAGAGATCGGGAAGGGGGCAATCAGCCCCAGCATTTT. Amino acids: CSARDREGGNQPQHF.

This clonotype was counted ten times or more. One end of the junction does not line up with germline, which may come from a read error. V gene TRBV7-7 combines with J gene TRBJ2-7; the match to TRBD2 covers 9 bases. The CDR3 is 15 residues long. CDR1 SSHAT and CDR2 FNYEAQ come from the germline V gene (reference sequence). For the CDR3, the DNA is TGTGCTAGCAGCTTGACTAGCGGTAGCTCCTACGAGCAGTACTTC. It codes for CASSLTSGSSYEQYF.

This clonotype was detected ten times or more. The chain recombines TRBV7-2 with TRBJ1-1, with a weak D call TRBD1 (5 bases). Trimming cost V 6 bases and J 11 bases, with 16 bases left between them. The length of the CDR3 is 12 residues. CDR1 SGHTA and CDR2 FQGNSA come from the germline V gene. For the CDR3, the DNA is TGTGCCAGCAGTTCCATAGGGGTAGGGGCTTTCTTT. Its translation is CASSSIGVGAFF.

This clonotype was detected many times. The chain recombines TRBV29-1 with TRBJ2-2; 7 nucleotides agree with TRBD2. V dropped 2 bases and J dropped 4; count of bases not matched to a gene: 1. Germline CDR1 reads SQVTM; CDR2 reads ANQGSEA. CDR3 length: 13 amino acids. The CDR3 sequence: CSVERTSTGELFF. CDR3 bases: TGCAGCGTTGAAAGGACTAGCACCGGGGAGCTGTTTTTT.